In this sample, the clone carrying this TCR beta chain turned up a few times. Antigen specificity is unknown. These data come from a study of molecular identifiers for immune sequencing clone quantification. Study context: Within a replicate experiment, RNA obtained from either about 20,000 or 100,000 naive CD8 cells was divided into five aliquots, and four of those aliquots were then sequenced.

Study-level findings and limits: Clones above 20 RNA copies held over 99% of effector molecules, under 1% in naive cells. Underestimation of highly expanded clone sizes could arise where identical TCR molecules share a barcode.

Bulk TCR libraries used previously described methods and listed TCR primers. TCRdb redid the calling of the PCR reads with MiXCR, one entry per CDR3 protein. The sample holds tens of thousands of distinct CDR3 sequences; about a third are singletons and the top ten take around 4%. The CDR3 extends over 14 amino acids. Germline V gene lookup returns CDR1 MNHEY and CDR2 SVGEGT. V was pared by 0 bases and J by 2 bases, with 7 bases between. The sample was naive CD8+ T cells from blood, with Jurkat cell RNA spiked in. Sample subset: FACS-sorted CD8+CD4-CCR7+CD45RA+ naive T cells. V gene TRBV6-2 or TRBV6-3 combines with J gene TRBJ1-2; D is undetermined. The TCR originated in a human donor in good health. Some libraries in this study had Jurkat cell RNA spiked in. CDR3: CASSYSATNYGYTF. The CDR3, as DNA: TGTGCCAGCAGTTACTCAGCAACAAACTATGGCTACACCTTC.